The 30 T cell receptor beta chains given below trace back to one sample, sequenced in a study of early T cells in non-severe SARS-CoV-2 infection. A single record per CDR3 protein comes from TCRdb applying MiXCR to the 5' RACE reads. The sample includes about 110,000 distinct CDR3 sequences, 9% to 14% seen only once; the top ten take 3% to 3.5%. Sequenced sample: whole blood. The receptors come from an adult who was a healthcare worker with PCR-confirmed SARS-CoV-2 infection or an uninfected control (not recorded which).

The chain couples TRBV29-1 to TRBJ2-2, with TRBD2 identical over 13 bases. The CDR3 loop spans 17 amino acids. Germline V gene data show CDR1 as SQVTM and CDR2 as ANQGSEA. J was trimmed by 2 bases and V by 7 bases; bases with no gene match: 10. Here the CDR3 DNA reads TGCAGCGGGAAGGGGACTAGCGGGAATCCTAACACCGGGGAGCTGTTTTTT. Translated, it gives CSGKGTSGNPNTGELFF.

The CDR3 DNA is TGTGCCAGCAGTGAATTTGGGGGGAGCGAGCAGTACTTC. This encodes CASSEFGGSEQYF. V usage is TRBV25-1 and J usage is TRBJ2-7; a weak D match, TRBD2 (6 bases). Germline V lookup: CDR1 MGHDK, CDR2 SYGVNS. CDR3 length: 13 residues. The V gene lost 1 base and the J gene lost 6 bases, with 10 bases spanning the gap.

The sample holds many counts of this clonotype. Written as DNA, the CDR3 is TGTGCCAGCAGACCAGCTCGCCAGTCGCTCTTTGTCGGCTACACCTTC. It translates to CASRPARQSLFVGYTF. The chain carries TRBV6-5 and TRBJ1-2; D gene ambiguous. The germline CDR1 and CDR2 sequences are MNHEY and SVGAGI. V was shortened by 6 bases and J by 8 bases, with 25 bases between the two germline ends. The CDR3 is 16 residues long.

This clonotype was observed a handful of times. The chain couples TRBV27 to TRBJ1-6; D is possibly TRBD1 (6 bases). CDR3 length: 15 amino acids. V gave up 1 base and J gave up 6 bases, with 10 bases separating them. CDR1 is MNHEY and CDR2 is SMNVEV in the germline V gene (reference sequence). The CDR3 sequence: CASSLWGHVNSPLHF. CDR3 in DNA: TGTGCCAGCAGTTTATGGGGGCACGTTAATTCACCCCTCCACTTT.

This clonotype was counted many times. The chain combines TRBV7-9 with TRBJ1-5; 8 positions agree with TRBD1. The CDR3 spans 14 residues. Germline trimming cut 1 base from V and 4 bases from J; bases unmatched to any gene: 0. The germline V gene encodes CDR1 SEHNR and CDR2 FQNEAQ (reference sequence). The CDR3 coding sequence is TGTGCCAGCAGCTTAGGGGACAGGAATCAGCCCCAGCATTTT. Translation gives CASSLGDRNQPQHF. The whole variable domain, filled in from reference TRBV7-9 and TRBJ1-5, reads DTGVSQNPRHKITKRGQNVTFRCDPISEHNRLYWYRQTLGQGPEFLTYFQNEAQLEKSRLLSDRFSAERPKGSFSTLEIQRTEQGDSAMYLCASSLGDRNQPQHFGDGTRLSIL.

CDR3 nucleotides: TGTGCTAGTGGTTTGGACCGCCGCCGGGGGGGACAAAACACCATATATTTT. Its translation: CASGLDRRRGGQNTIYF. The rearrangement links TRBV12-5 to TRBJ1-3; tentative D call: TRBD1 (6 bases). Trimming cost V 1 base and J 6 bases, with 19 bases left between them. This CDR3 is 17 amino acids long. Germline V gene data show CDR1 as LGHNT and CDR2 as FRNRAP.

The chain combines TRBV10-3 with TRBJ1-4; 9 bases map to TRBD1. V shed 10 bases and J 7 bases; nucleotides not matched to a gene: 4. Germline CDR1 ENHRY, CDR2 SYGVKD. CDR3 length: 12 residues. CDR3 protein: CATGTGPEKLFF. The CDR3 bases are TGTGCCACGGGGACAGGGCCTGAAAAACTGTTTTTT.

At least ten counts were recorded for this clonotype. The chain couples TRBV5-1 to TRBJ1-1; D unresolved. The CDR3 is made up of 11 amino acids. V shed 2 bases and J shed 6 bases, with 5 bases lying between them. The germline V gene has CDR1 SGHRS and CDR2 YFSETQ. Here the CDR3 reads CASSLGPEAFF. CDR3 sequence (DNA): TGCGCCAGCAGCTTAGGTCCTGAAGCTTTCTTT. Variable domain in full (rest from reference TRBV5-1 and TRBJ1-1): KAGVTQTPRYLIKTRGQQVTLSCSPISGHRSVSWYQQTPGQGLQFLFEYFSETQRNKGNFPGRFSGRQFSNSRSEMNVSTLELGDSALYLCASSLGPEAFFGQGTRLTVV.

The genes are TRBV3-1 and TRBJ2-1; possibly TRBD1 for D (5 bases). V was shortened by 0 bases and J by 10 bases, with 7 bases between the two germline ends. Germline V gene sequence: CDR1 LGHDT, CDR2 YNNKEL (reference sequence). CDR3 length: 12 residues. The CDR3, as DNA: TGTGCCAGCAGCCAAGAGCACAGGGAGCAGTTCTTC. It specifies CASSQEHREQFF.

This clonotype was seen a handful of times. The chain couples TRBV5-4 to TRBJ2-5; 9 bases agree with TRBD1. Trimming took 5 bases from V and 4 from J; bases not matched to a gene: 9. Per the germline V gene, CDR1 is SGHNT and CDR2 is YYREEE (reference sequence). This CDR3 has 15 amino acids. The CDR3: CASSDRGRFGETQYF. Written as DNA, the CDR3 is TGTGCCAGCAGTGACAGGGGGAGGTTCGGAGAGACCCAGTACTTC.

On this clonotype itself: A single base separates this from a much larger clone, so it may be a read error. The chain couples TRBV5-1 to TRBJ1-6; D unresolved. Germline-derived CDR1 and CDR2 are SGHRS and YFSETQ. This CDR3 has 13 amino acids. With 1 base removed from V and 7 bases from J, the gap between germline ends came to 6 bases. CDR3 amino acids: CASSLTQNSPLHF. In DNA form, the CDR3 reads TGCGCCAGCAGCTTGACACAGAATTCACCCCTCCACTTT.

In this sample, this clonotype turned up a few times. V is TRBV14 and J is TRBJ1-3, with D uncertain. The germline V gene encodes CDR1 SGHDN and CDR2 FVKESK. Trimming pared 1 base from V and 8 bases from J, leaving 3 bases between. The CDR3 consists of 11 residues. The CDR3 reads CASSQGHTIYF. CDR3 bases: TGTGCCAGCAGCCAAGGGCACACCATATATTTT.

Comment on this clonotype: One end of the junction varies from germline; a read error may be responsible. The V gene is TRBV10-3, the J gene TRBJ1-2; D might be TRBD1 (5 bases). Per germline, CDR1 ENHRY and CDR2 SYGVKD. CDR3 size: 13 residues. The CDR3 region is CTISERDSYGYTF. The CDR3 DNA reads TGTACCATCAGTGAGCGAGACAGCTATGGCTACACCTTC.

The J gene is TRBJ2-5, the V gene TRBV18; a weak D match, TRBD1 (5 bases). Germline CDR1 and CDR2: KGHSH and LQKENI. The CDR3 is 13 residues long. Trimming left V 4 bases short and J 4 bases short, with 10 bases between. The CDR3 DNA reads as TGTGCCAGCTCACTATTAAGGGGAGAGACCCAGTACTTC. The encoded protein is CASSLLRGETQYF.

The J gene is TRBJ2-3, the V gene TRBV20-1, with TRBD2 matching over 7 bases. The CDR3 is made up of 15 amino acids. Germline trimming cut 0 bases from V and 6 bases from J; bases unmatched to any gene: 9. CDR1 DFQATT and CDR2 SNEGSKA come from the germline V gene (reference sequence). CDR3 coding DNA: TGCAGTGCTAGAGATTGGGGGGGTACTGGGGATACGCAGTATTTT. It specifies CSARDWGGTGDTQYF.

V and J are TRBV5-1 and TRBJ2-1; 10 bases match TRBD2. Germline CDR1 is SGHRS and CDR2 is YFSETQ. The CDR3 is made up of 15 amino acids. V lost 1 base to trimming and J lost 7 bases; unmatched junction nucleotides: 5. The CDR3 DNA sequence: TGCGCCAGCAGCTTGTACAAGCGGGAGGGGAATGAGCAGTTCTTC. This gives the protein CASSLYKREGNEQFF.

Many counts were recorded for this clonotype. The CDR3 bases are TGTGCCAGCAGTCCCCCCCGAGAGACCCAGTACTTC. Protein product: CASSPPRETQYF. The gene calls are TRBV6-6 and TRBJ2-5; no definite D call. V gave up 5 bases and J gave up 4 bases, with 8 bases separating them. Per the germline V gene, CDR1 is MNHNY and CDR2 is SVGAGI (reference sequence). The CDR3 spans 12 residues.

This clonotype has just a few counts. The chain is built from TRBV28 and TRBJ1-4, with D unresolved. Germline CDR1 MDHEN, CDR2 SYDVKM. V was trimmed by 7 bases and J by 8 bases, leaving 17 bases between them. The CDR3 is 14 residues long. The CDR3 DNA reads as TGTGCCAGCAAGTCCCCGCCCTCTGGGGAAAAACTGTTTTTT. It specifies CASKSPPSGEKLFF. The variable domain in full, completed from reference TRBV28 and TRBJ1-4, reads DVKVTQSSRYLVKRTGEKVFLECVQDMDHENMFWYRQDPGLGLRLIYFSYDVKMKEKGDIPEGYSVSREKKERFSLILESASTNQTSMYLCASKSPPSGEKLFFGSGTQLSVL.

The chain has TRBV19 and TRBJ2-6; D may be TRBD1 (5 bases). The CDR3 sequence is 16 residues long. Germline CDR1 and CDR2: LNHDA and SQIVND (reference sequence). V lost 3 bases, J lost 2 bases, and 11 bases lay in between. The CDR3 here is CASSIWTPAGANVLTF. CDR3 coding DNA: TGTGCCAGTAGTATTTGGACACCGGCTGGGGCCAACGTCCTGACTTTC.

The chain joins TRBV7-6 to TRBJ2-2; D is undetermined. The CDR3 is 12 amino acids. With 1 base removed from V and 8 bases from J, the gap between germline ends came to 5 bases. CDR1 is SGHVS, CDR2 FNYEAQ, per germline. The CDR3 DNA sequence: TGTGCCAGCAGCTTAGTGTTAGGGGAGCTGTTTTTT. It translates to CASSLVLGELFF.

This clonotype was seen at least ten times. The chain recombines TRBV18 with TRBJ2-7; 9 nucleotides agree with TRBD2. This CDR3 has 15 residues. Looked up from germline, CDR1 is KGHSH and CDR2 is LQKENI. The J segment lost 3 bases and the V segment lost 3 bases, leaving 6 bases of the junction unmatched. CDR3 loop: CASSPEAGGLYEQYF. The CDR3 bases are TGTGCCAGCTCACCGGAAGCGGGAGGCCTCTACGAGCAGTACTTC.

This clonotype was seen a few times. The chain links TRBV6-6 to TRBJ2-5; possibly TRBD2 for D (7 bases). The germline V gene has CDR1 MNHNY and CDR2 SVGAGI (reference sequence). V was clipped by 8 bases and J by 5 bases, with 18 bases between them. This CDR3 region has 14 residues. The CDR3 reads CASRGALGRETQYF. CDR3 DNA: TGTGCCAGCCGGGGGGCCTTAGGCAGGGAGACCCAGTACTTC.

Details on this clonotype: A much more abundant neighbour one base away suggests this may be a read error. The V gene is TRBV5-1, the J gene TRBJ2-3, with D perhaps matching TRBD1 (5 bases). CDR1 is SGHRS and CDR2 is YFSETQ in the germline V gene. CDR3 length: 16 residues. The DNA of the CDR3 is TGCGCCAACAGCTTGCCAGGGATAAAGGGGACAGATACGCAGTATTTT. Translated: CANSLPGIKGTDTQYF.

In its sample, this clonotype was seen a few times. The chain joins TRBV7-3 to TRBJ2-1, with no clear D. The CDR3 has 13 residues. V lost 5 bases to trimming and J lost 10 bases, with 15 bases between them. Germline loops: CDR1 SGHTA, CDR2 FQGTGA. This CDR3 reads CASSATSRNEQFF. CDR3 nucleotides: TGTGCCAGCAGCGCGACCAGTCGGAACGAGCAGTTCTTC. Based on the CDR3 plus reference TRBV7-3 and TRBJ2-1, the full variable domain is GAGVSQTPSNKVTEKGKYVELRCDPISGHTALYWYRQSLGQGPEFLIYFQGTGAADDSGLPNDRFFAVRPEGSVSTLKIQRTERGDSAVYLCASSATSRNEQFFGPGTRLTVL.

This clonotype occurred a few times. The gene calls are TRBV5-1 and TRBJ1-1; D is unresolved. Germline V CDR1 and CDR2: SGHRS, YFSETQ. Trimming shortened V by 4 bases and J by 1 base, and 14 bases separated the two germline ends. The CDR3 consists of 15 residues. The CDR3 protein is CASSQTHTGNTEAFF. The CDR3 DNA reads TGCGCCAGCAGCCAAACCCATACGGGGAACACTGAAGCTTTCTTT.

This clonotype was observed a few times. This chain joins TRBV20-1 and TRBJ2-3; TRBD2 aligns across 8 bases. The CDR3 spans 16 residues. Trimming removed 4 bases from V and 7 bases from J; junction bases left unmatched: 16. The germline gives CDR1 DFQATT, CDR2 SNEGSKA (reference sequence). CDR3 amino acids: CSAKIPGLGGENTQYF. The CDR3 region has the DNA TGCAGTGCTAAGATTCCGGGACTAGGGGGAGAAAATACGCAGTATTTT.

This clonotype was found a few times. This rearrangement joins TRBV6-5 to TRBJ1-1, with D possibly being TRBD1 (5 bases). The germline CDR1 and CDR2 sequences are MNHEY and SVGAGI. V gave up 2 bases and J gave up 5 bases, with 12 bases separating them. The CDR3 runs 14 residues. The CDR3: CASSYGRTQTEAFF. For the CDR3, the DNA is TGTGCCAGCAGTTACGGCCGGACACAAACTGAAGCTTTCTTT.

This clonotype was detected ten times or more. The J gene is TRBJ1-6, the V gene TRBV5-1; 9 bases are a match to TRBD1. V was pared by 8 bases and J by 9 bases, with 9 bases of the junction left unmatched. The germline CDR1 and CDR2 sequences are SGHRS and YFSETQ. The length of the CDR3 is 14 residues. The CDR3 here is CASNRGQGSSPLHF. The CDR3 DNA reads TGCGCCAGTAATCGCGGACAGGGGAGTTCACCCCTCCACTTT.

This clonotype was observed a handful of times. The rearrangement joins TRBV19 to TRBJ2-2; 8 bases align to TRBD1. Germline CDR1 and CDR2: LNHDA and SQIVND (reference sequence). The CDR3 length is 15 residues. The trim removed 10 bases at V and 6 bases at J, leaving 13 bases unmatched. CDR3 nucleotide sequence: TGTGCCACAGGGGCAGGGGGCGGGACGGCCGGGGAGCTGTTTTTT. Translating gives CATGAGGGTAGELFF.

The chain links TRBV20-1 to TRBJ1-2, with 7 bases identical to TRBD1. CDR1 and CDR2 from the germline V gene are DFQATT and SNEGSKA (reference sequence). The V and J ends lost 7 bases and 4 bases, in that order; junction bases with no gene match: 6. The CDR3 runs to 12 residues. Here the CDR3 reads CSVVQGLYGYTF. CDR3 bases: TGCAGTGTTGTACAGGGGCTCTATGGCTACACCTTC.